The entry below describes one T cell receptor (beta chain). Its antigen is not known. This CDR3 contains 15 residues. From germline, CDR1 is SGHRS and CDR2 YFSETQ. From the 5' RACE reads, TCRdb lists one entry per CDR3 protein and no DNA. This table holds roughly 390,000 distinct CDR3 sequences. The sample originates from a study of T cells expressing NK-cell markers. As for the study in general: All TCR beta repertoires analysed originated from sorted CD3+CD56+NKG2C+, CD3+CD56+NKG2C- and CD3+CD56-NKG2C+ T cells.

General study points: Several of the donors carried dominant NKG2C+ clonotypes that took up roughly 1.0-8% of their CD8+ T cells.

This receptor was identified in a man aged 18 to 69 in good health. V gene TRBV5-1 combines with J gene TRBJ2-3; the D gene TCRdb calls, TRBD1, cannot be checked with no DNA. The sequenced material came from blood T cells: a sorted CD56 or NKG2C T cell subset, CD4+ or CD8+ T cells, or bulk PBMC T cells (not recorded which). CDR3 region: CASSYTGQGADTQYF.